The 15 T cell receptor beta chains reported below all come from one sample, sequenced in a study of CD8 T cells in Susac syndrome. Random-hexamer reverse transcription was applied to about 0.45 to 1 ug RNA. TCRdb re-called the immunoSEQ multiplex PCR reads through MiXCR, storing one row per CDR3 protein. The sample comprises some 250,000 distinct CDR3 sequences, approximately 95% of which are singletons, and about 0.1% rests with the top ten. Sequencing used CD4+ T cells from PBMCs. These receptors were obtained from a human donor with Susac syndrome.

This sequence joins TRBV10-3 and TRBJ2-7; 8 nucleotides match TRBD1. J lost 5 bases, V lost 7 bases, and 7 bases had no gene match. The germline CDR1 and CDR2 sequences are ENHRY and SYGVKD. This CDR3 region has 13 residues. CDR3 sequence reads: CAITGQGTHEQYF. The CDR3 region has the DNA TGTGCCATCACAGGACAGGGTACCCACGAGCAGTACTTC.

This clonotype was detected a few times. V usage is TRBV29-1 and J usage is TRBJ1-1; a weak D match, TRBD1 (5 bases). In germline, CDR1 is SQVTM, CDR2 ANQGSEA. Trimming removed 3 bases at V and 4 bases at J, with 9 bases between. CDR3 length equals 12 residues. As DNA, the CDR3 is TGCAGCGTTGATCCTGGGGGCACTGAAGCTTTCTTT. It translates to CSVDPGGTEAFF.

The chain has TRBV3-1 and TRBJ1-5, with D hard to call. Germline V gene sequence: CDR1 LGHDT, CDR2 YNNKEL (reference sequence). The CDR3 extends over 12 amino acids. The germline V and J ends were trimmed by 3 bases and 6 bases, with 6 bases remaining between them. As DNA, the CDR3 is TGTGCCAGCAGCCACGGGTTTCAGCCCCAGCATTTT. Protein: CASSHGFQPQHF. Combining the CDR3 with reference TRBV3-1 and TRBJ1-5 gives the whole variable domain DTAVSQTPKYLVTQMGNDKSIKCEQNLGHDTMYWYKQDSKKFLKIMFSYNNKELIINETVPNRFSPKSPDKAHLNLHINSLELGDSAVYFCASSHGFQPQHFGDGTRLSIL.

The J gene is TRBJ1-2, the V gene TRBV30; unclear D gene. Germline loops: CDR1 GTSNPN, CDR2 SVGIG (reference sequence). V was clipped by 0 bases and J by 0 bases, with 14 bases between them. This CDR3 is 16 amino acids long. The CDR3 spells CAWSVREGTSNYGYTF. The CDR3 region has the DNA TGTGCCTGGAGTGTACGGGAGGGAACCTCTAACTATGGCTACACCTTC.

This sequence joins TRBV29-1 and TRBJ2-2; D is possibly TRBD1 (6 bases). V dropped 5 bases and J dropped 0 bases, with 16 bases sitting between them. The CDR3 totals 16 residues. CDR1 and CDR2 (germline): SQVTM, ANQGSEA. CDR3 DNA sequence: TGCAGCGTTTTAAGAGGGGCAGGGGCGAACACCGGGGAGCTGTTTTTT. Its protein product is CSVLRGAGANTGELFF.

This chain joins TRBV7-8 and TRBJ1-5; no reliable D call. Between the trimmed V and J ends, which lost 6 bases and 2 bases, there was a span of 11 bases. The CDR3 covers 14 residues. In germline, CDR1 is SGHVS, CDR2 FQNEAQ. The CDR3 nucleotides read TGTGCCAGCAGGCCGTCGGCGGGCAATCAGCCCCAGCATTTT. The encoded protein is CASRPSAGNQPQHF.

The chain carries TRBV29-1 and TRBJ1-1; 8 nucleotides align to TRBD1. The CDR3 length is 14 residues. The V gene's germline CDR1 is SQVTM and CDR2 ANQGSEA. After removal of 7 bases from V and 1 base from J, the junction contained 8 bases not matched to a gene. In nucleotides, the CDR3 is TGCAGCGCAGATTCCGGACAGGGGAACACTGAAGCTTTCTTT. Protein: CSADSGQGNTEAFF.

V is TRBV3-1 and J is TRBJ2-6, with a weak D call TRBD1 (5 bases). This CDR3 is 16 amino acids long. V was trimmed by 4 bases and J by 3 bases, leaving 13 bases between them. Germline CDR1 reads LGHDT; CDR2 reads YNNKEL (reference sequence). The CDR3 bases are TGTGCCAGCAGCCGACGAGCAGGGCTTGGGGCCAACGTCCTGACTTTC. Translation: CASSRRAGLGANVLTF.

V gene TRBV27 combines with J gene TRBJ1-1, with D tentatively TRBD1 (5 bases). Trimming removed 5 bases from V and 0 bases from J, with 16 bases in between. The germline V gene encodes CDR1 MNHEY and CDR2 SMNVEV (reference sequence). This CDR3 is built from 16 residues. The CDR3 coding sequence is TGTGCCAGCAGTACCCTCCGGGGGGTAATGAACACTGAAGCTTTCTTT. This translates into CASSTLRGVMNTEAFF.

The J gene is TRBJ2-3, the V gene TRBV5-6, with no clear D. CDR3 length equals 15 residues. V was pared by 4 bases and J by 0 bases, with 12 bases between. In germline, CDR1 is SGHDT, CDR2 YYEEEE. CDR3 coding DNA: TGTGCCAGCAGCGACGCCGGGCCAAGCACAGATACGCAGTATTTT. Translation: CASSDAGPSTDTQYF.

This chain links TRBV29-1 with TRBJ2-4; D possibly corresponds to TRBD1 (6 bases). Germline values: CDR1 SQVTM, CDR2 ANQGSEA. The CDR3 is 15 residues long. Trimming stripped 5 bases from V and 0 bases from J, with 14 bases between. The CDR3 nucleotides are TGCAGCGTTCAACTGGACAGTGTAGCCAAAAACATTCAGTACTTC. It codes for CSVQLDSVAKNIQYF.

CDR3 amino acids: CSARDGQGNEKLFF. In DNA form, the CDR3 reads TGCAGTGCTAGAGATGGGCAGGGGAATGAAAAACTGTTTTTT. This chain links TRBV20-1 with TRBJ1-4, with TRBD1 as a possible D gene (6 bases). CDR3 length: 14 residues. Germline assignment: CDR1 DFQATT and CDR2 SNEGSKA (reference sequence). V was pared by 0 bases and J by 5 bases, with 10 bases between.

The chain joins TRBV29-1 to TRBJ2-1, with 13 bases fitting TRBD2. The ends lost 6 bases at V and 0 bases at J; junction bases unmatched: 8. The CDR3 has 17 amino acids. Germline assignment: CDR1 SQVTM and CDR2 ANQGSEA. This CDR3 reads CSVGGLAGWSSYNEQFF. CDR3 nucleotide sequence: TGCAGCGTCGGGGGACTAGCGGGATGGAGCTCCTACAATGAGCAGTTCTTC.

This chain uses TRBV20-1 with TRBJ2-5, with TRBD1 identical over 7 bases. With V trimmed by 3 bases and J by 2 bases, 3 bases remained unmatched. This CDR3 has 13 residues. Germline V lookup: CDR1 DFQATT, CDR2 SNEGSKA (reference sequence). CDR3 sequence: CSARGQTQETQYF. As DNA, the CDR3 is TGCAGTGCTAGGGGACAGACACAAGAGACCCAGTACTTC.

The chain uses TRBV29-1 and TRBJ2-1, with a weak D call TRBD2 (6 bases). Trimming cost V 3 bases and J 0 bases, with 12 bases left between them. Germline V gives CDR1 SQVTM, CDR2 ANQGSEA. The CDR3 sequence is 15 residues long. The CDR3 here is CSVEAGWSSYNEQFF. CDR3 sequence (DNA): TGCAGCGTTGAGGCGGGGTGGAGCTCCTACAATGAGCAGTTCTTC.